The present T cell receptor beta chain was sequenced within a study of cytotoxic CD8 clonotypes in ibrutinib-treated CLL. At the level of the study: Of a cohort that held about a dozen relapsed/refractory and roughly 14 treatment-naive patients, roughly 18 were IGHV unmutated. The study's findings and limits: Whereas clonality rose at ibrutinib response, it declined toward baseline at progression. Sampling schedules were unmatched across sustained-remission and progressing patients.

Genomic DNA in a quantity of 2 to 2.5 micrograms was derived from cryopreserved PBMCs for TCR beta libraries. Generated by immunoSEQ multiplex PCR, the TCRdb table keeps only in-frame clones and is missing some. The sample gives hundreds of thousands of clones, about 61% of which show up once; around 6.6% is in the top ten. Germline V gives CDR1 MNHEY, CDR2 SVGAGI. The CDR3 length is 14 residues. V lost 2 bases and J 9 bases, leaving 11 bases between the germline ends. About this clone: Its matching antigen is unknown.

The material was PBMCs, obtained after 36 months of ibrutinib treatment. The sequence was collected from a human donor with chronic lymphocytic leukemia. This sequence joins TRBV6-5 and TRBJ1-6; weak D call: TRBD1 (6 bases). CDR3 bases: TGTGCCAGCAGTTACGAGGGGGTGGTTTCACCCCTCCACTTT. Translating it yields CASSYEGVVSPLHF.